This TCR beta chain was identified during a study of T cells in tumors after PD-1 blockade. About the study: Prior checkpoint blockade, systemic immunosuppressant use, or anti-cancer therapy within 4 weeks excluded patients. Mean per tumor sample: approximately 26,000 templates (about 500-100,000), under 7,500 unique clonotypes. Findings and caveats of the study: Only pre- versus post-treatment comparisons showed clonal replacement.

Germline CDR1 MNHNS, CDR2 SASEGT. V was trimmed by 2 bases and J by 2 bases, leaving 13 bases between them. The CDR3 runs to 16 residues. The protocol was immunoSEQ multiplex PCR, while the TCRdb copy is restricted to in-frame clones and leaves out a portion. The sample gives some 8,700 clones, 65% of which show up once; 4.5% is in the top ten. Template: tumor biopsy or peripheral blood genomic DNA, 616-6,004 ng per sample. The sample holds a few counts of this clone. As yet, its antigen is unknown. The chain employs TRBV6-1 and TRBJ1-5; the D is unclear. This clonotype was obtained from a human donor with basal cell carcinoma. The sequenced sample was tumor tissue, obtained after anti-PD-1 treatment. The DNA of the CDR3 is TGTGCCAGCAGTGAATTGGGGTTGTGGGGCAATCAGCCCCAGCATTTT. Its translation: CASSELGLWGNQPQHF.